This TCR beta chain emerged from a study of T cell responses to AZD1222 COVID-19 vaccine. General study points: Clonal diversity may have been underestimated, and the donors were mostly white British, with more females than males. After two AZD1222 doses, spike-specific TCR breadth and depth rose versus day 0. Seropositive AZD1222 recipients at baseline numbered only 5 or 6.

With regard to this clone: Its target is not known.

Profiling relied on immunoSEQ multiplex PCR, and the TCRdb table lists in-frame clones only, not all of them. Altogether 140,000 or so clones are present, 92% being singletons, with the ten largest covering about 1.9%. Germline V gene lookup returns CDR1 LNHDA and CDR2 SQIVND (reference sequence). The CDR3 contains 16 residues. Unmatched junction bases numbered 9, after V lost 5 bases and J lost 4 bases. The receptor was isolated from an adult in good health. The rearrangement uses TRBV19 and TRBJ1-3; 9 nucleotides match TRBD1. Here the sequenced sample was peripheral blood, taken on day 0 of AZD1222 vaccination. CDR3 nucleotide sequence: TGTGCCAGTAGTCTCACCGGGACAGGGTCCGGAAACACCATATATTTT. It specifies CASSLTGTGSGNTIYF.